The present TCR beta chain was sequenced within a study of blood T cell repertoires in COVID-19. In the study overall: PBMCs, B-cell-depleted T cells, or T cells were the source of the cDNA or gDNA that made up the material.

Per the original methods: Amplifying reference gene primers gave estimates of nucleated cell counts. Some clones are missing from TCRdb's copy, which holds only in-frame ones; the method was immunoSEQ multiplex PCR. That table gives V, J and clone size, and the DNA gave D and trimming. The sample lists about 170,000 clones; around 82% were seen once. This clone was recorded only once. CDR1 is LNHDA, CDR2 SQIVND, per germline (reference sequence). The CDR3 runs to 14 residues. V lost 7 bases to trimming and J lost 9 bases; unmatched junction nucleotides: 10. Material for sequencing was PBMCs or T cells enriched from blood (not recorded which). The V gene is TRBV19, the J gene TRBJ2-1; TRBD1 agrees at 9 bases. The sequence derives from a woman between 45 and 60 years old in a cohort exposed to, infected with or recovered from COVID-19 (not recorded which). CDR3 bases: TGTGCCAGTACCCGGGACAGGGAAGTTCGTGAGCAGTTCTTC. Translating gives CASTRDREVREQFF.